These 5 T cell receptor beta chains share one sample of origin, sequenced in a study of post-analysis software for immune sequencing data. For these TCRs, the target antigens are not known. Findings of the study overall: Four to six TRBV segments were more frequent in patients than controls; TRBV5-6, TRBV5-1 and TRBV20-1 belonged to this group.

TCR beta libraries were prepared from cDNA with unique molecular identifiers. TCRdb passed the PCR reads through MiXCR, listing each CDR3 protein once. The sample includes about 540,000 distinct CDR3 sequences, roughly 34% of them seen just once. The sequenced material came from blood. The receptors derive from a girl aged 2-17 years with multiple sclerosis.

Here the CDR3 DNA reads TGTGCCAGCAGCAAAGGACAGGTCACAGATACGCAGTATTTT. It encodes CASSKGQVTDTQYF. V is TRBV12-3 or TRBV12-4 and J is TRBJ2-3, with 7 bases aligning to TRBD1. The CDR3 runs to 14 residues. V was pared by 6 bases and J by 2 bases, with 5 bases of the junction left unmatched.

This clonotype has a handful of counts. The chain joins TRBV27 to TRBJ2-5, with TRBD2 as a possible D gene (5 bases). The V end lost 8 bases, the J end lost 4 bases, and 14 bases lay between the germline ends. The V gene's germline CDR1 is MNHEY and CDR2 SMNVEV (reference sequence). The CDR3 has 13 residues. For the CDR3, the DNA is TGTGCCAGCGCTACCGGGGATCGAGAGACCCAGTACTTC. Its protein product is CASATGDRETQYF.

The chain is built from TRBV6-5 and TRBJ2-1; possibly TRBD2 for D (5 bases). The CDR3 is 13 residues long. Germline V CDR1 and CDR2: MNHEY, SVGAGI. V was cut by 5 bases and J by 14 bases, with 19 bases left in between. The CDR3 protein is CASSPSPWESEFF. CDR3 nucleotides: TGTGCCAGCAGTCCTAGTCCATGGGAGTCCGAGTTCTTC.

The chain links TRBV27 to TRBJ2-7; 7 bases align to TRBD1. V shed 4 bases and J 1 base; nucleotides not matched to a gene: 10. Germline V gives CDR1 MNHEY, CDR2 SMNVEV (reference sequence). This CDR3 contains 16 residues. The CDR3 sequence: CASSYWDRIPSYEQYF. CDR3 DNA: TGTGCCAGCAGTTACTGGGACAGAATACCTTCCTACGAGCAGTACTTC.

This clonotype occurred a few times. The rearrangement uses TRBV20-1 and TRBJ1-5; D gene uncertain. Trimming shortened V by 0 bases and J by 4 bases, and 7 bases separated the two germline ends. The CDR3 contains 13 residues. The germline V gene has CDR1 DFQATT and CDR2 SNEGSKA (reference sequence). Here the CDR3 DNA reads TGCAGTGCTAGAGATCCATTTAATCAGCCCCAGCATTTT. This codes for CSARDPFNQPQHF.